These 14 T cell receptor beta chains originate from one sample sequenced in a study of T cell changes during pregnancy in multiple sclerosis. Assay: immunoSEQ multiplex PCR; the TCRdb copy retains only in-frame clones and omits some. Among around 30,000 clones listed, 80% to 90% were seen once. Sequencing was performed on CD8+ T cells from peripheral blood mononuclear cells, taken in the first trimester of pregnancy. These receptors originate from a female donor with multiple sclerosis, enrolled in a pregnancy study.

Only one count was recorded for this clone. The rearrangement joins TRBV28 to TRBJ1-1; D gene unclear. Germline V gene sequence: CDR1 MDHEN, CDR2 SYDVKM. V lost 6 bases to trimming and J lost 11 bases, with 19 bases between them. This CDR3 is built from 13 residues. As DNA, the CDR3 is TGTGCCAGCAGAGCCATTCTCATGGGGAGTGCTTTCTTT. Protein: CASRAILMGSAFF.

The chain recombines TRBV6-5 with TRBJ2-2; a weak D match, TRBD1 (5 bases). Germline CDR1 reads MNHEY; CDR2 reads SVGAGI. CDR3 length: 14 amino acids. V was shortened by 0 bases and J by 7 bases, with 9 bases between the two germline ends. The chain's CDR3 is CASSYSQGIGELFF. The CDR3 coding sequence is TGTGCCAGCAGTTACTCGCAGGGTATCGGGGAGCTGTTTTTT.

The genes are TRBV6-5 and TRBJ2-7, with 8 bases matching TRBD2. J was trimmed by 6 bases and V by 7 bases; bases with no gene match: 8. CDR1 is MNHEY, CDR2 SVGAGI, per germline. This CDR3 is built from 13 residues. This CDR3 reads CASIGLAGGEQYF. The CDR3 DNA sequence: TGTGCCAGCATCGGGCTAGCGGGCGGCGAGCAGTACTTC.

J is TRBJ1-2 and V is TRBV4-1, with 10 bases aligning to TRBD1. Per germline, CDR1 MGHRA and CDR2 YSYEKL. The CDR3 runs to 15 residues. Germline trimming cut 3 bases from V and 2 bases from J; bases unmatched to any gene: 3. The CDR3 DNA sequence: TGCGCCAGCAGCCAGCGGGGACAGGGGAACTATGGCTACACCTTC. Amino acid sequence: CASSQRGQGNYGYTF.

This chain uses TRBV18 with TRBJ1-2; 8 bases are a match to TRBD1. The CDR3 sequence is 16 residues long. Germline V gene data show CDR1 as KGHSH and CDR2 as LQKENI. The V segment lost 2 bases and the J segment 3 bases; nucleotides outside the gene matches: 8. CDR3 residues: CASSPDTRGPYYGYTF. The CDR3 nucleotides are TGTGCCAGCTCACCAGACACCAGGGGGCCGTACTATGGCTACACCTTC.

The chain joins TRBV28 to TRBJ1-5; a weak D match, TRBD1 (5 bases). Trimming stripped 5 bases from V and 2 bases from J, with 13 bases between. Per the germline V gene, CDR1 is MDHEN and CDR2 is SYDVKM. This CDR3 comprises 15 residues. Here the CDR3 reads CASSDSSWGNQPQHF. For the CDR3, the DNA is TGTGCCAGCAGTGACAGTAGCTGGGGCAATCAGCCCCAGCATTTT.

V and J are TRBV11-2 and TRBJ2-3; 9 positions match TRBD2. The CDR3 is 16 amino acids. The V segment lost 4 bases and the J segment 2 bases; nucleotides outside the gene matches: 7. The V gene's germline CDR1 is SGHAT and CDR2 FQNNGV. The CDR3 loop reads CASSSLGLAYTDTQYF. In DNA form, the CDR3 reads TGTGCCAGCAGCTCTCTTGGACTAGCGTACACAGATACGCAGTATTTT.

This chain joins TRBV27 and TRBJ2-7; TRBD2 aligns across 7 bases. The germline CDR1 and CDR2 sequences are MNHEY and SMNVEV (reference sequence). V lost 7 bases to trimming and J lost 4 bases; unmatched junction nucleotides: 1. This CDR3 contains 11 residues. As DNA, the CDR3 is TGTGCCAGCAACGGGGGGTACGAGCAGTACTTC. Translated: CASNGGYEQYF.

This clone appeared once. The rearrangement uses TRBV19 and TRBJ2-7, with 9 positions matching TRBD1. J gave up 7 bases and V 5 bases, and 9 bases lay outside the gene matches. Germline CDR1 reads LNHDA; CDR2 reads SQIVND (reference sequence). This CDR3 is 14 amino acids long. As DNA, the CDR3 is TGTGCCAGTAGTCCCCGGGACAGGGTGAAAGAGCAGTACTTC. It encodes CASSPRDRVKEQYF.

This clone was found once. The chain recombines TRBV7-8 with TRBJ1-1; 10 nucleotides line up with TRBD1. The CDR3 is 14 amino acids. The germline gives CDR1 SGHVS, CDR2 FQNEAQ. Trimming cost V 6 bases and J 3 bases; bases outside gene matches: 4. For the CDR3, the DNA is TGTGCCAGCAGAAGGGGACAGGGGCACACTGAAGCTTTCTTT. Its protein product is CASRRGQGHTEAFF.

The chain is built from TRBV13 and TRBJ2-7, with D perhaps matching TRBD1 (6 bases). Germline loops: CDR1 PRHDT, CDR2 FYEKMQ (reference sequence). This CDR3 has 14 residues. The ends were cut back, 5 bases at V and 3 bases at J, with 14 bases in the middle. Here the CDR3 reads CASSLTGSYYEQYF. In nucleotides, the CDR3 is TGTGCCAGCAGCCTTACAGGGAGCTACTACGAGCAGTACTTC.

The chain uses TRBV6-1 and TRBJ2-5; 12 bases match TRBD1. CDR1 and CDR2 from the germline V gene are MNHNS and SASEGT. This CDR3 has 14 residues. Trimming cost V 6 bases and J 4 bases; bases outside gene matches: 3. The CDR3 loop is CASRGTGGRETQYF. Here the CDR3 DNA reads TGTGCCAGCAGGGGGACAGGGGGCAGAGAGACCCAGTACTTC.

The CDR3 region is CASRRDRGRNEQFF. The CDR3 bases are TGTGCCAGCAGACGGGACAGGGGGCGGAATGAGCAGTTCTTC. The gene calls are TRBV11-2 and TRBJ2-1; 12 bases map to TRBD1. V gave up 6 bases and J gave up 7 bases; unmatched junction bases: 4. The CDR3 sequence is 14 residues long. Germline V CDR1 and CDR2: SGHAT, FQNNGV.

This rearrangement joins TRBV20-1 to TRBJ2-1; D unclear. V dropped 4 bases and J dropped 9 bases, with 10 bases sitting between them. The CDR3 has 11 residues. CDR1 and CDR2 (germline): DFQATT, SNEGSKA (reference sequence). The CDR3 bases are TGCAGTGCTACCCTAAATGGTGAGCAGTTCTTC. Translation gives CSATLNGEQFF.